This T cell receptor (beta chain) was documented in a study of CD8+ T cells in alopecia areata. Points from the study as a whole: In lesional scalp, particularly from alopecia totalis/universalis, clonality was higher than in normal scalp.

This clone showed up just a few times. Its target is unknown. Sequencing relied on a cDNA template that was reverse transcribed from extracted RNA. Assay used: immunoSEQ multiplex PCR; TCRdb lists only in-frame clones, some missing. The repertoire has about 120,000 clones, about 50% of them found once; the top ten carry roughly 0.5%. Treatment specified: oral pan-JAK inhibitor, 5-10 mg twice daily. V gave up 6 bases and J gave up 1 base, with 19 bases separating them. The CDR3 contains 17 residues. Germline CDR1 and CDR2: SEHNR and FQNEAQ (reference sequence). The sequence came from a human donor with alopecia areata. The chain uses TRBV7-9 and TRBJ2-1; possible D gene TRBD1, 5 bases. The specimen was CD4+ T cells sorted from blood, collected at week 4, from a patient treated with tofacitinib. CDR3: CASRNWGGPSSYNEQFF. In DNA form, the CDR3 reads TGTGCCAGCAGGAATTGGGGCGGACCCTCATCCTACAATGAGCAGTTCTTC.